This T cell receptor beta chain was sequenced for a study of control samples from healthy donors and cancer patients. Sequenced by immunoSEQ multiplex PCR; TCRdb stores in-frame clones only, minus some. The table has about 130,000 clones, around 94% seen once. Germline CDR1 SGHDN, CDR2 FVKESK. The CDR3 runs to 15 residues. After removal of 3 bases from V and 4 bases from J, the junction contained 2 bases not matched to a gene. The TCR sequence derives from a man between 60 and 70 years old with colorectal cancer. The sample was PBMCs. The chain combines TRBV14 with TRBJ2-3; 12 bases line up with TRBD2. In DNA, the CDR3 is TGTGCCAGCAGCCATACTAGCGGGGGGTCAGATACGCAGTATTTT. Encoded protein: CASSHTSGGSDTQYF.